Shown below are 8 T cell receptor beta chains from a single sample sequenced in a study of CD8+CD57+ T cells in acquired aplastic anemia. TCR beta VDJ combinations and CDR3 sequences were profiled from genomic DNA. Each CDR3 protein gets one entry after TCRdb re-called the reads with MiXCR. The profile covers 200,000 or so distinct CDR3 sequences, with more than 55% appearing a single time and about three fifths taken by the ten largest. Patients chosen for sequencing had shown CD8+CD57+ cell expansion by flow cytometry. The sample consisted of sorted CD4+, CD8+, or CD8+CD57+ T cells (not recorded which) from PBMCs. The receptors were gathered from a human donor with aplastic anemia.

There are many counts of this clonotype. The rearrangement links TRBV7-6 to TRBJ2-5; D could derive from TRBD1 or TRBD2 (5 bases each). Trimming took 2 bases from V and 2 from J, leaving 12 bases between them. Germline V gene sequence: CDR1 SGHVS, CDR2 FNYEAQ. CDR3 length equals 15 residues. The CDR3, as DNA: TGTGCCAGCAGCTTATCGGGGCCACTACAAGAGACCCAGTACTTC. Protein: CASSLSGPLQETQYF.

This chain connects TRBV7-9 to TRBJ1-4, with D tentatively TRBD1 (5 bases). CDR1 is SEHNR, CDR2 FQNEAQ, per germline (reference sequence). The V end lost 2 bases, the J end lost 4 bases, and 11 bases lay between the germline ends. The CDR3 covers 15 residues. For the CDR3, the DNA is TGTGCCAGCAGCTTAATAGTAAGGGGTAATGAAAAACTGTTTTTT. It translates to CASSLIVRGNEKLFF.

J is TRBJ2-5 and V is TRBV9; no firm D call. CDR3 size: 13 residues. CDR1 SGDLS and CDR2 YYNGEE come from the germline V gene. V gave up 4 bases and J gave up 4 bases, with 11 bases separating them. CDR3 sequence: CASSPQARETQYF. The CDR3 DNA sequence: TGTGCCAGCAGCCCCCAGGCCCGAGAGACCCAGTACTTC. The full variable domain, its missing parts supplied by reference TRBV9 and TRBJ2-5, is DSGVTQTPKHLITATGQRVTLRCSPRSGDLSVYWYQQSLDQGLQFLIQYYNGEERAKGNILERFSAQQFPDLHSELNLSSLELGDSALYFCASSPQARETQYFGPGTRLLVL.

This clonotype was recorded a few times. The chain is built from TRBV29-1 and TRBJ1-2, with D perhaps matching TRBD1 (5 bases). The V end was cut by 6 bases, the J end by 3 bases, with 23 bases between. The CDR3 is 16 residues long. Germline CDR1 and CDR2: SQVTM and ANQGSEA. CDR3 region: CSVRTLVSVLDYGYTF. The DNA of the CDR3 is TGCAGCGTCCGGACATTGGTCAGCGTCTTAGACTATGGCTACACCTTC.

This clonotype has just one count. V is TRBV7-9 and J is TRBJ2-5, with a weak D call TRBD2 (5 bases). Trimming removed 2 bases at V and 1 base at J, with 11 bases between. The length of the CDR3 is 15 residues. Germline-derived CDR1 and CDR2 are SEHNR and FQNEAQ (reference sequence). CDR3 sequence (DNA): TGTGCCAGCAGCTTAAGCGGTAGCCTCCAAGAGACCCAGTACTTC. This translates into CASSLSGSLQETQYF.

The chain has TRBV7-4 and TRBJ1-1; D ambiguous. CDR3 length: 13 amino acids. V was clipped by 0 bases and J by 11 bases, with 13 bases between them. CDR1 and CDR2 (germline): SGHVT, SQSDAQ. CDR3 region: CASSLAGGGGAFF. The CDR3 DNA is TGTGCCAGCAGCTTAGCTGGCGGTGGTGGGGCTTTCTTT. Filled out from reference TRBV7-4 and TRBJ1-1, the complete variable domain reads GAGVSQSPRYKVAKRGRDVALRCDSISGHVTLYWYRQTLGQGSEVLTYSQSDAQRDKSGRPSGRFSAERPERSVSTLKIQRTEQGDSAVYLCASSLAGGGGAFFGQGTRLTVV.

J is TRBJ2-1 and V is TRBV15, with D uncertain. The CDR3 covers 13 residues. Trimming removed 4 bases at V and 2 bases at J, with 6 bases between. Per the germline V gene, CDR1 is LNHNV and CDR2 is YYDKDF (reference sequence). CDR3 amino acids: CATSIKAYNEQFF. The CDR3 DNA follows: TGTGCCACCAGCATCAAAGCCTACAATGAGCAGTTCTTC. Full variable domain (rest looked up from reference TRBV15 and TRBJ2-1): DAMVIQNPRYQVTQFGKPVTLSCSQTLNHNVMYWYQQKSSQAPKLLFHYYDKDFNNEADTPDNFQSRRPNTSFCFLDIRSPGLGDTAMYLCATSIKAYNEQFFGPGTRLTVL.

This chain joins TRBV2 and TRBJ1-5, with TRBD1 matching 9 bases. The CDR3 runs to 15 residues. V was pared by 7 bases and J by 6 bases, with 10 bases of the junction left unmatched. Germline assignment: CDR1 SNHLY and CDR2 FYNNEI. The CDR3 is CASTGDRVGGQPQHF. CDR3 in DNA: TGTGCCAGCACTGGGGACAGGGTAGGTGGTCAGCCCCAGCATTTT.